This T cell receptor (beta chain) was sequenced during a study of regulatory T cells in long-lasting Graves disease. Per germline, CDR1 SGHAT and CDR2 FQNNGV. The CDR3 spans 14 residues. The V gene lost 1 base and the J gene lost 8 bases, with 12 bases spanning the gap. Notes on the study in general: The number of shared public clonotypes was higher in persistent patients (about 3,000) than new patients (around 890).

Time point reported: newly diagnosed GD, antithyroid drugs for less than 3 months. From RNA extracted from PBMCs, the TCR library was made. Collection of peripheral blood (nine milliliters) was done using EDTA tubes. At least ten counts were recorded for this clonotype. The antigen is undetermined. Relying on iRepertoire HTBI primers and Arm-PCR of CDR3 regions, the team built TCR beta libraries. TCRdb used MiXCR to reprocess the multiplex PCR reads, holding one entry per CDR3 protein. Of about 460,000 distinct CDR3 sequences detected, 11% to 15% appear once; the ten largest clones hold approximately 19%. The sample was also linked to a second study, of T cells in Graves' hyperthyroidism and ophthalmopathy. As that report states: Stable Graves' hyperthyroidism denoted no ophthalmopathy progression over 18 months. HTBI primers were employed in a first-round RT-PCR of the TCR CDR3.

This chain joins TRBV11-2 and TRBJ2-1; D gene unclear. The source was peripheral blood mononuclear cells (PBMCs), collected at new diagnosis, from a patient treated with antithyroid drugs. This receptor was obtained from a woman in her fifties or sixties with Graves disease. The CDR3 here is CASSLVAQSDEQFF. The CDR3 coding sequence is TGTGCCAGCAGCTTAGTGGCACAATCCGATGAGCAGTTCTTC.